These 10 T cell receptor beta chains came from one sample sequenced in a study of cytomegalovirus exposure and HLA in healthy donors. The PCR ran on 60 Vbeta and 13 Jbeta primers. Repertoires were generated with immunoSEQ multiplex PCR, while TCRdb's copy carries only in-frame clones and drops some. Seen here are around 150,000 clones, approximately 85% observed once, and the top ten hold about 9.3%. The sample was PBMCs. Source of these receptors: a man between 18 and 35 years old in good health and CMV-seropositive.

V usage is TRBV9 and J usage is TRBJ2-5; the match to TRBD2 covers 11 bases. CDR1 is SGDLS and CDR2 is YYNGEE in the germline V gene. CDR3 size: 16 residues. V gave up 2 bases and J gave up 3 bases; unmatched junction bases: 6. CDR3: CASSVGSGGVEETQYF. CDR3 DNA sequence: TGTGCCAGCAGCGTCGGTAGCGGGGGGGTGGAAGAGACCCAGTACTTC.

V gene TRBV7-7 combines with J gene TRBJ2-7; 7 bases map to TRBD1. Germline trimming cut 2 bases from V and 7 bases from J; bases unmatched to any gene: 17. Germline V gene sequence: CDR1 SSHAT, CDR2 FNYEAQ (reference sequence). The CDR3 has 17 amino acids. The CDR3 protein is CASSLTDRSGLQGEQYF. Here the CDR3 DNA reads TGTGCCAGCAGCTTAACGGACAGGTCCGGGCTACAGGGGGAGCAGTACTTC.

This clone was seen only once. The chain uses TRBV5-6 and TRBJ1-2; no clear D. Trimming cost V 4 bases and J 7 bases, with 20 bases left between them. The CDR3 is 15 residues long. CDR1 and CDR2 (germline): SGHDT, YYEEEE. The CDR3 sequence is CASSPDGRQRTGYTF. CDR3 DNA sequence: TGTGCCAGCAGCCCGGACGGCAGGCAGCGGACTGGCTACACCTTC.

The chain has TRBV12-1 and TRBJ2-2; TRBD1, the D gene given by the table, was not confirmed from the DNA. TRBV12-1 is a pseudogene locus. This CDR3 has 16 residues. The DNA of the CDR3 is TGTGCCAGCAGCTTTGGGGAACAGGGGGGGCACGGGGAGCTGTTTTTT. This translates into CASSFGEQGGHGELFF.

CDR3 sequence: CASSLSPRGGTDTQYF. The CDR3 nucleotides are TGTGCCAGCTCACTATCCCCGCGCGGGGGCACAGATACGCAGTATTTT. J is TRBJ2-3 and V is TRBV18, with D perhaps matching TRBD2 (6 bases). CDR3 length: 16 amino acids. Germline V gene data show CDR1 as KGHSH and CDR2 as LQKENI. V gave up 4 bases and J gave up 1 base, with 15 bases separating them.

CDR3 in amino acids: CASSVEGQGTGYTF. Written as DNA, the CDR3 is TGTGCCAGCAGCGTAGAGGGACAGGGGACGGGCTACACCTTC. This chain connects TRBV9 to TRBJ1-2; 10 bases align to TRBD1. Germline V gene lookup returns CDR1 SGDLS and CDR2 YYNGEE. The CDR3 runs 14 residues. Trimming took 0 bases from V and 8 from J; bases not matched to a gene: 4.

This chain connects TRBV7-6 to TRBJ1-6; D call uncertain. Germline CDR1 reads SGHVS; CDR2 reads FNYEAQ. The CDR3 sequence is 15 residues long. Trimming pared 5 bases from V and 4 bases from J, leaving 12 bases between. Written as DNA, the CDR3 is TGTGCCAGCAGCCCAGGCGGGAGTTATAATTCACCCCTCCACTTT. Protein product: CASSPGGSYNSPLHF.

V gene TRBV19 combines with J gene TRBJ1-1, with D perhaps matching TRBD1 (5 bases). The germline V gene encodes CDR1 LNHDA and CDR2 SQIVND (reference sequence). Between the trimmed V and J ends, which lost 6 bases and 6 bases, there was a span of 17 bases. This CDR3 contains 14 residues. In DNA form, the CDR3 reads TGTGCCAGTAGCCCGGTCGGGGGGAGGGCTGAAGCTTTCTTT. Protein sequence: CASSPVGGRAEAFF.

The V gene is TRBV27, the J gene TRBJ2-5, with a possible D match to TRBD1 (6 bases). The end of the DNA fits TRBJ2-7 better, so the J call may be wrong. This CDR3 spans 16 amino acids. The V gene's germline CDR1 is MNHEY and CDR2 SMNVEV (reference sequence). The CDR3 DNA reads TGTGCCAGCAGTACGGGCCCAGGGGAAAGGATCTACGAGCAGTACTTC. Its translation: CASSTGPGERIYEQYF.

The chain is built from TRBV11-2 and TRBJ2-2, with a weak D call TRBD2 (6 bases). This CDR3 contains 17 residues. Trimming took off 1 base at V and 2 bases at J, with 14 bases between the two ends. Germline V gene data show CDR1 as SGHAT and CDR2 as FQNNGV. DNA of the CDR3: TGTGCCAGCAGCTTAGGAGGAGGGGCTAGCAACACCGGGGAGCTGTTTTTT. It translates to CASSLGGGASNTGELFF.